This T cell receptor (beta chain) was sequenced during a study of blood T cell repertoires in COVID-19. V shed 10 bases and J 4 bases; nucleotides not matched to a gene: 5. This CDR3 has 12 residues. Germline V gives CDR1 ENHRY, CDR2 SYGVKD. Sequencing used immunoSEQ multiplex PCR; TCRdb keeps in-frame clones, though not all of them. The table includes 250,000 or so clones, 65% to 85% detected once. The clonotype originates from a man aged 45-65 years who had recovered from COVID-19. The sample comprised PBMCs or T cells enriched from blood (not recorded which). The rearrangement uses TRBV10-3 and TRBJ1-1; TRBD1 aligns across 8 bases. The CDR3 nucleotides read TGTGCCACTGGGACAGGAGCCACTGAAGCTTTCTTT. Its protein product is CATGTGATEAFF.